This TCR beta chain appears in the sequencing data of a study of shared clonotypes between healthy human individuals. Background on the study: Three plates each covered CD4 naive and memory; CD8 naive two, CD8 memory one.

The study's findings and limits: Naive CD4 clonotypes overlapped across a few donors at about 5.2%.

Germline CDR1 reads LNHDA; CDR2 reads SQIVND (reference sequence). The CDR3 is made up of 11 amino acids. V gave up 9 bases and J gave up 9 bases, with 11 bases separating them. Here immunoSEQ multiplex PCR was the method, and the copy in TCRdb shows in-frame clones only, minus some. Counted here are fewer than 400,000 clones, roughly 70% occurring once; the ten biggest clones make up 10%. Details on this clone: Its antigen is unidentified.

This clonotype was sampled from a young man in good health. The sample was memory CD4+ T cells sorted from blood. Subset in this sample: CD45RA-negative fraction. J is TRBJ2-2 and V is TRBV19; weak D call: TRBD1 (5 bases). DNA for the CDR3: TGTGCCAGGGGGCGGCCCTGGGAGCTGTTTTTT. Residues: CARGRPWELFF.